Following are 24 T cell receptor beta chains from one sample sequenced in a study of patients and donors after allogeneic stem cell transplantation. TCRdb used MiXCR to reprocess the RT-PCR reads, holding one entry per CDR3 protein. Here the sample spans some 150,000 distinct CDR3 sequences, 37% being singletons. Sequenced material: blood, either unsorted or a sorted T cell fraction (not recorded which). The receptor source for this set is a human donor who was either an allogeneic HSCT recipient or a stem cell or donor lymphocyte infusion donor (not recorded which). It is not recorded whose cells these are; they may come from a transplant donor.

This clonotype occurred a few times. The chain joins TRBV27 to TRBJ1-5; D is perhaps TRBD1 (5 bases). V gave up 5 bases and J gave up 4 bases, with 9 bases separating them. The CDR3 runs 13 residues. From germline, CDR1 is MNHEY and CDR2 SMNVEV (reference sequence). CDR3 sequence reads: CASSAGPNQPQHF. CDR3 nucleotides: TGTGCCAGCAGTGCGGGGCCGAATCAGCCCCAGCATTTT.

The rearrangement links TRBV10-3 to TRBJ2-7; the D gene is possibly TRBD1 (5 bases). Germline CDR1 ENHRY, CDR2 SYGVKD. The V and J ends lost 8 bases and 4 bases respectively, with 15 bases between them. CDR3 length: 13 residues. CDR3 nucleotide sequence: TGTGCCATCTGCGCCCTGCAGGGATACGAGCAGTACTTC. It specifies CAICALQGYEQYF.

This clonotype was picked up a small number of times. This rearrangement joins TRBV7-9 to TRBJ2-3; 8 bases fit TRBD1. Trimming cost V 3 bases and J 0 bases; bases outside gene matches: 2. This CDR3 is built from 15 residues. CDR1 and CDR2 from the germline V gene are SEHNR and FQNEAQ (reference sequence). The CDR3 nucleotides read TGTGCCAGCAGCTTGACAGGGGATAGCACAGATACGCAGTATTTT. Protein sequence: CASSLTGDSTDTQYF.

The chain couples TRBV6-1 to TRBJ2-4, with D maybe TRBD1 (6 bases). Trimming pared 5 bases from V and 3 bases from J, leaving 14 bases between. The CDR3 spans 15 residues. The germline gives CDR1 MNHNS, CDR2 SASEGT. This chain's CDR3 is CASSSTGIGKNIQYF. In DNA, the CDR3 is TGTGCCAGCAGTTCCACAGGGATCGGCAAAAACATTCAGTACTTC.

This clonotype was seen a handful of times. Here the CDR3 DNA reads TGTGCCAGCAGTGTCCCAAACACTGAAGCTTTCTTT. It codes for CASSVPNTEAFF. J is TRBJ1-1 and V is TRBV5-6; no reliable D call. This CDR3 spans 12 amino acids. V was trimmed by 5 bases and J by 2 bases, leaving 7 bases between them. The germline V gene encodes CDR1 SGHDT and CDR2 YYEEEE.

This chain connects TRBV12-3 or TRBV12-4 to TRBJ1-1; no clear D gene. Deletions cut 4 bases from V and 1 base from J, with 10 bases between. The CDR3 is 14 residues long. CDR3: CASSSAGRNTEAFF. CDR3 coding DNA: TGTGCCAGCAGTTCGGCCGGGAGGAACACTGAAGCTTTCTTT.

This clonotype was counted a few times. J is TRBJ1-4 and V is TRBV12-3 or TRBV12-4; D is ambiguous. Deletions cut 2 bases from V and 0 bases from J, with 10 bases between. The CDR3 is 16 amino acids. CDR3 in DNA: TGTGCCAGCAGTTTACATACTATTTCAACTAATGAAAAACTGTTTTTT. Translation gives CASSLHTISTNEKLFF.

This clonotype was seen more than once but under ten times. This chain links TRBV27 with TRBJ1-2, with 7 bases fitting TRBD1. CDR1 is MNHEY and CDR2 is SMNVEV in the germline V gene (reference sequence). The CDR3 runs to 14 residues. Germline trimming cut 5 bases from V and 7 bases from J; bases unmatched to any gene: 10. CDR3: CASSVRQGAGGYTF. The CDR3 DNA follows: TGTGCCAGCAGTGTTAGACAGGGAGCCGGTGGCTACACCTTC.

This clonotype was seen a handful of times. The CDR3 coding sequence is TGTGCCAGCAGCAAAGGGGGGACAGAGTCCTACGAGCAGTACGTC. It yields the protein CASSKGGTESYEQYV. The V gene is TRBV21-1, the J gene TRBJ2-7; no DNA check was done on the table's D call, TRBD1. TRBV21-1 is a recognized pseudogene. There are 15 residues in the CDR3.

There are a few counts of this clonotype. The chain carries TRBV5-1 and TRBJ1-1; weak D call: TRBD1 (5 bases). The ends were cut back, 0 bases at V and 6 bases at J, with 12 bases in the middle. CDR1 SGHRS and CDR2 YFSETQ come from the germline V gene. This CDR3 comprises 14 residues. CDR3 nucleotides: TGCGCCAGCAGCTTGGTGGAGGGGACGGCTGAAGCTTTCTTT. This translates into CASSLVEGTAEAFF.

The chain recombines TRBV5-1 with TRBJ1-3, with D uncertain. The CDR3 length is 16 residues. CDR1 is SGHRS, CDR2 YFSETQ, per germline. The V gene lost 0 bases and the J gene lost 0 bases, with 10 bases spanning the gap. The CDR3 is CASSLAGVHSGNTIYF. CDR3 DNA: TGCGCCAGCAGCTTGGCCGGAGTCCACTCTGGAAACACCATATATTTT.

This clonotype was counted between two and nine times. The J gene is TRBJ1-2, the V gene TRBV7-9, with D maybe TRBD1 (5 bases). Deletions cut 4 bases from V and 6 bases from J, with 9 bases between. The CDR3 is 12 amino acids. Germline V lookup: CDR1 SEHNR, CDR2 FQNEAQ (reference sequence). This CDR3 is CASSYVGDGYTF. The CDR3 nucleotides read TGTGCCAGCAGCTATGTGGGGGATGGCTACACCTTC. Filled out from reference TRBV7-9 and TRBJ1-2, the complete variable domain reads DTGVSQNPRHKITKRGQNVTFRCDPISEHNRLYWYRQTLGQGPEFLTYFQNEAQLEKSRLLSDRFSAERPKGSFSTLEIQRTEQGDSAMYLCASSYVGDGYTFGSGTRLTVV.

The V and J genes are TRBV25-1 and TRBJ2-1; D not certain. Germline CDR1 and CDR2: MGHDK and SYGVNS. The ends were cut back, 8 bases at V and 7 bases at J, with 9 bases in the middle. This CDR3 has 11 residues. CDR3 residues: CASVHGNEQFF. The CDR3 DNA reads TGTGCCAGCGTCCATGGGAATGAGCAGTTCTTC.

V usage is TRBV2 and J usage is TRBJ2-3; TRBD2 is a possible D gene (6 bases). Germline-derived CDR1 and CDR2 are SNHLY and FYNNEI. V lost 4 bases and J lost 2, with 10 bases in between. CDR3 length: 14 residues. This chain's CDR3 is CASSVRDSTDTQYF. CDR3 sequence (DNA): TGTGCCAGCAGTGTAAGGGACTCCACAGATACGCAGTATTTT.

The chain has TRBV4-3 and TRBJ1-2; 9 nucleotides line up with TRBD1. Germline CDR1 is LGHNA and CDR2 is YSLEER. J was trimmed by 6 bases and V by 1 base; bases with no gene match: 9. CDR3 length: 16 residues. This CDR3 is CASSQVTGGKSDGYTF. As DNA, the CDR3 is TGCGCCAGCAGCCAAGTTACAGGGGGCAAGTCGGATGGCTACACCTTC.

This clonotype was detected many times. The chain uses TRBV12-3 or TRBV12-4 and TRBJ1-1, with no clear D. The length of the CDR3 is 13 residues. Trimming took 2 bases from V and 0 from J, leaving 4 bases between them. Here the CDR3 DNA reads TGTGCCAGCAGTTTAAAGATGAACACTGAAGCTTTCTTT. The encoded protein is CASSLKMNTEAFF.

The chain carries TRBV27 and TRBJ2-1; D call uncertain. The germline CDR1 and CDR2 sequences are MNHEY and SMNVEV (reference sequence). Trimming took off 1 base at V and 3 bases at J, with 4 bases between the two ends. The CDR3 sequence is 13 residues long. CDR3 sequence: CASSLYGYNEQFF. The DNA of the CDR3 is TGTGCCAGCAGTTTATACGGCTACAATGAGCAGTTCTTC.

The rearrangement links TRBV6-5 to TRBJ1-1; D gene unclear. V lost 5 bases to trimming and J lost 4 bases, with 17 bases between them. Germline CDR1 and CDR2: MNHEY and SVGAGI. There are 15 residues in the CDR3. For the CDR3, the DNA is TGTGCCAGCAGTACCCTTACCCCGCGGATCACTGAAGCTTTCTTT. Protein: CASSTLTPRITEAFF.

This clonotype has ten or more counts. The CDR3 here is CASSLGSRGNQPQHF. DNA of the CDR3: TGTGCCAGCAGTTTAGGGAGTCGGGGCAATCAGCCCCAGCATTTT. The chain uses TRBV12-3 or TRBV12-4 and TRBJ1-5; D is undetermined. Trimming removed 1 base at V and 2 bases at J, with 9 bases between. This CDR3 region has 15 residues.

This clonotype was observed a few times. V gene TRBV5-1 combines with J gene TRBJ1-1, with D tentatively TRBD1 (6 bases). In germline, CDR1 is SGHRS, CDR2 YFSETQ. This CDR3 has 14 residues. V was clipped by 7 bases and J by 8 bases, with 21 bases between them. The CDR3 nucleotides read TGCGCCAGCGCATCAGACGGGGGCCGGCGGGAAGCTTTCTTT. This translates into CASASDGGRREAFF.

V and J are TRBV7-9 and TRBJ1-5; perhaps TRBD1 as D (5 bases). This CDR3 region has 15 residues. The germline CDR1 and CDR2 sequences are SEHNR and FQNEAQ (reference sequence). Trimming took off 4 bases at V and 2 bases at J, with 12 bases between the two ends. CDR3 sequence: CASSSAGMGNQPQHF. In DNA, the CDR3 is TGTGCCAGCAGCTCCGCAGGGATGGGCAATCAGCCCCAGCATTTT.

V gene TRBV4-3 combines with J gene TRBJ2-2; D gene unclear. From germline, CDR1 is LGHNA and CDR2 YSLEER. The CDR3 loop spans 14 amino acids. V lost 0 bases to trimming and J lost 6 bases, with 8 bases between them. CDR3 nucleotides: TGCGCCAGCAGCCAAGAAAGCCCTTCCGGGGAGCTGTTTTTT. This sequence encodes CASSQESPSGELFF.

This clonotype was detected many times. V is TRBV27 and J is TRBJ1-5; no firm D call. The CDR3 is 13 residues long. Germline V gene lookup returns CDR1 MNHEY and CDR2 SMNVEV (reference sequence). V lost 0 bases to trimming and J lost 6 bases, with 6 bases between them. The CDR3 nucleotides read TGTGCCAGCAGTTTATCGCGCAGTCAGCCCCAGCATTTT. Its translation is CASSLSRSQPQHF.

This rearrangement joins TRBV20-1 to TRBJ1-1; weak D call: TRBD1 (6 bases). Per germline, CDR1 DFQATT and CDR2 SNEGSKA (reference sequence). The CDR3 consists of 15 residues. The V end was cut by 1 base, the J end by 1 base, with 13 bases between. Here the CDR3 DNA reads TGCAGTGCTAGAGCTACAGGGTGGGGGAACACTGAAGCTTTCTTT. Translating it yields CSARATGWGNTEAFF.